This TCR beta chain was profiled in a study of T cell repertoires and HLA-DP antigens. Study as a whole: Average DNA input: roughly 200 ng for CD137+CD4+ sorts, 1,200 ng pre-culture.

Note on this clone: Its antigen is not identified.

Each pre-culture CD4+ sample aimed for a few hundred thousand T cell genomes at deep resolution. Here immunoSEQ multiplex PCR was the method, and the copy in TCRdb shows in-frame clones only, minus some. The sample comprises 65,000 to 95,000 clones, 80% of which are singletons, and 1.5% to 2% rests with the top ten. There are 16 residues in the CDR3. The V and J ends lost 1 base and 1 base respectively, with 11 bases between them. The V gene's germline CDR1 is MGHRA and CDR2 YSYEKL. General observations from the study: Clones undetected before culture averaged 36.3% against one allele and about 50% against the other. Against both alloantigens, CD137+ clonality was similar, around 0.41.

The clonotype originates from a man between 60 and 75 years old in good health and CMV-seronegative. Input material: CD4+ T cells from PBMCs. The chain recombines TRBV4-1 with TRBJ1-5, with D tentatively TRBD1 (6 bases). The CDR3 region has the DNA TGCGCCAGCAGCCAAGTTCACAGGGAGAGCAATCAGCCCCAGCATTTT. It codes for CASSQVHRESNQPQHF.